The present TCR beta chain was sequenced within a study of CD8 T cells in Susac syndrome. Reverse transcription used about 0.45 to 1 ug RNA and random hexamers. One entry per CDR3 protein, called by TCRdb with MiXCR from the immunoSEQ multiplex PCR reads. The profile shows more than 150,000 distinct CDR3 sequences, just under 95% of them singletons. CDR3 length equals 13 residues. V was cut by 8 bases and J by 0 bases, with 10 bases left in between. The gene calls are TRBV12-3 or TRBV12-4 and TRBJ1-1; D unclear. This sequence was found in a human donor with multiple sclerosis. The sequenced sample consisted of CD8+ T cells from PBMCs. The CDR3: CASRRGLNTEAFF. For the CDR3, the DNA is TGTGCCAGCCGAAGAGGGTTGAACACTGAAGCTTTCTTT.